This T cell receptor beta chain was sequenced for a study of blood T cell repertoires in COVID-19. Study details: Whether acute or convalescent, the COVID-19 samples came from the United States, Italy and Spain.

As originally analysed: It was from reference gene primer amplification that nucleated cell counts were estimated. Some clones are missing from TCRdb's copy, which holds only in-frame ones; the method was immunoSEQ multiplex PCR. V and J calls and clone size come straight from that table; D and trimming were deduced from the DNA. The data show 180,000 or so clones, around 80% seen once. This CDR3 comprises 15 residues. V lost 6 bases, J lost 1 base, and 15 bases lay in between. Germline assignment: CDR1 MNHEY and CDR2 SMNVEV (reference sequence). The clonotype originates from a woman older than 75 with active or convalescent COVID-19. The specimen was peripheral blood. This chain uses TRBV27 with TRBJ1-2; maybe TRBD1 (5 bases). The CDR3 protein is CASSQWGGFNYGYTF. The DNA for the CDR3 is TGTGCCAGCAGCCAATGGGGGGGGTTTAACTATGGCTACACCTTC.